The 24 T cell receptor beta chains reported below all come from one sample, sequenced in a study of spatial heterogeneity in lung cancer. TCRdb fed the 5' RACE reads into MiXCR, producing one record per CDR3 protein. Here the sample spans about 15,000 distinct CDR3 sequences, approximately 19% being singletons. Specified time point: blood at routine non-recurrence follow-up after resection. The sequences come from PBMCs, collected at follow-up. These receptors originate from a male donor with early-stage non-small cell lung cancer.

The chain carries TRBV11-2 and TRBJ2-7; 9 nucleotides line up with TRBD1. J gave up 2 bases and V 5 bases, and 7 bases lay outside the gene matches. Germline values: CDR1 SGHAT, CDR2 FQNNGV. The CDR3 spans 15 residues. Here the CDR3 reads CASSGWTGVTYEQYF. In DNA, the CDR3 is TGTGCCAGCAGCGGGTGGACAGGGGTAACCTACGAGCAGTACTTC.

This clonotype has just a few counts. The chain joins TRBV29-1 to TRBJ2-7, with D perhaps matching TRBD2 (7 bases). Germline assignment: CDR1 SQVTM and CDR2 ANQGSEA. The CDR3 is made up of 13 amino acids. The germline V and J ends were trimmed by 3 bases and 2 bases, with 11 bases remaining between them. The chain's CDR3 is CSVEKGGAYEQYF. The DNA for the CDR3 is TGCAGCGTTGAGAAGGGGGGGGCCTACGAGCAGTACTTC.

V is TRBV11-1 and J is TRBJ2-2, with D uncertain. This CDR3 region has 15 residues. The V and J ends lost 5 bases and 1 base respectively, with 11 bases between them. Germline CDR1 and CDR2: SGHAT and FQDESV (reference sequence). The CDR3 loop reads CASSLMTVNTGELFF. As DNA, the CDR3 is TGTGCCAGCAGCCTTATGACGGTGAACACCGGGGAGCTGTTTTTT.

This clonotype was seen a handful of times. The V and J genes are TRBV12-3 or TRBV12-4 and TRBJ1-1; possibly TRBD1 for D (6 bases). V was cut by 8 bases and J by 5 bases, with 18 bases left in between. The CDR3 consists of 14 residues. CDR3 loop: CASAVGGAHTEAFF. CDR3 bases: TGTGCCAGCGCCGTTGGGGGGGCGCATACTGAAGCTTTCTTT.

This clonotype was counted ten times or more. The rearrangement uses TRBV24-1 and TRBJ2-7, with 9 bases aligning to TRBD1. The CDR3 covers 15 residues. CDR1 is KGHDR and CDR2 is SFDVKD in the germline V gene. J gave up 3 bases and V 4 bases, and 6 bases lay outside the gene matches. In DNA, the CDR3 is TGTGCCACCAGTGACCCGGGACAGGGTAACTACGAGCAGTACTTC. Its protein is CATSDPGQGNYEQYF.

For the CDR3, the DNA is TGTGCCAGCAGCTTCGTTGGGGAAAAACTGTTTTTT. Translated: CASSFVGEKLFF. This sequence joins TRBV7-8 and TRBJ1-4, with D uncertain. The CDR3 is made up of 12 amino acids. V gave up 3 bases and J gave up 8 bases, with 7 bases separating them. The germline V gene encodes CDR1 SGHVS and CDR2 FQNEAQ.

This clonotype was detected many times. This chain connects TRBV27 to TRBJ2-2; a weak D match, TRBD2 (5 bases). The CDR3 has 15 amino acids. V shed 10 bases and J shed 3 bases, with 18 bases lying between them. Germline CDR1 reads MNHEY; CDR2 reads SMNVEV (reference sequence). This CDR3 is CATHRRGMYTGELFF. DNA for the CDR3: TGTGCCACCCACCGCCGAGGGATGTACACCGGGGAGCTGTTTTTT.

This clonotype showed up just a few times. The gene calls are TRBV27 and TRBJ2-2, with 8 bases fitting TRBD1. Trimming removed 6 bases from V and 6 bases from J; junction bases left unmatched: 9. In germline, CDR1 is MNHEY, CDR2 SMNVEV (reference sequence). The CDR3 is made up of 15 amino acids. The CDR3 coding sequence is TGTGCCAGCAGGGCCCCAGGGGGCGCCCCCGGGGAGCTGTTTTTT. Protein: CASRAPGGAPGELFF.

This clonotype showed up just a few times. The rearrangement links TRBV25-1 to TRBJ2-7; D tentatively fits TRBD1 or TRBD2 (5 bases each). V was cut by 2 bases and J by 0 bases, with 8 bases left in between. The germline V gene has CDR1 MGHDK and CDR2 SYGVNS. This CDR3 spans 14 amino acids. The CDR3 spells CASSERGFSYEQYF. CDR3 DNA sequence: TGTGCCAGCAGTGAACGGGGCTTCTCCTACGAGCAGTACTTC.

The rearrangement links TRBV20-1 to TRBJ1-1; D ambiguous. Germline V gene data show CDR1 as DFQATT and CDR2 as SNEGSKA (reference sequence). Trimming stripped 3 bases from V and 1 base from J, with 15 bases between. The length of the CDR3 is 15 residues. The CDR3 here is CSARGRRRGNTEAFF. The CDR3 nucleotides read TGCAGTGCTAGGGGAAGACGCAGAGGGAACACTGAAGCTTTCTTT.

This clonotype was recorded at least ten times. J is TRBJ2-2 and V is TRBV9; 7 bases match TRBD1. The germline V gene encodes CDR1 SGDLS and CDR2 YYNGEE. This CDR3 region has 15 residues. V shed 3 bases, J shed 5 bases, and the junction held 7 bases outside the gene matches. This CDR3 reads CASSEEQGFTGELFF. In DNA form, the CDR3 reads TGTGCCAGCAGCGAGGAACAGGGGTTTACCGGGGAGCTGTTTTTT.

The chain combines TRBV12-3 or TRBV12-4 with TRBJ2-1; 7 positions match TRBD2. This CDR3 region has 14 residues. After removal of 2 bases from V and 7 bases from J, the junction contained 5 bases not matched to a gene. The CDR3 sequence is CASSLFWGGNEQFF. The CDR3 region has the DNA TGTGCCAGCAGTTTATTCTGGGGGGGAAATGAGCAGTTCTTC.

V is TRBV4-3 and J is TRBJ1-5; D gene uncertain. There are 14 residues in the CDR3. Germline loops: CDR1 LGHNA, CDR2 YSLEER. Trimming removed 8 bases at V and 0 bases at J, with 11 bases between. The CDR3 region is CASATRYSNQPQHF. The CDR3 nucleotides read TGCGCCAGCGCGACACGTTATAGCAATCAGCCCCAGCATTTT.

There are a few counts of this clonotype. The chain links TRBV20-1 to TRBJ2-7; TRBD2 matches 10 bases. The CDR3 spans 14 residues. Germline V lookup: CDR1 DFQATT, CDR2 SNEGSKA (reference sequence). Trimming at V came to 2 bases and at J to 2 bases, leaving 3 bases not matched to a gene. The CDR3 DNA sequence: TGCAGTGCTAGAAGGACTAGCGGCACCTACGAGCAGTACTTC. This sequence encodes CSARRTSGTYEQYF.

The gene calls are TRBV4-1 and TRBJ2-2; D is perhaps TRBD1 or TRBD2 (5 bases each). The V end was cut by 5 bases, the J end by 3 bases, with 19 bases between. CDR3 size: 17 residues. Germline V CDR1 and CDR2: MGHRA, YSYEKL. CDR3 sequence reads: CASSRRDGRSDTGELFF. The CDR3 nucleotides read TGCGCCAGCAGCAGAAGGGACGGCCGATCGGACACCGGGGAGCTGTTTTTT.

Relative to its sample, this clonotype is medium-sized. The rearrangement joins TRBV7-8 to TRBJ2-5; unclear D gene. The germline V gene has CDR1 SGHVS and CDR2 FQNEAQ. The length of the CDR3 is 15 residues. The V end lost 3 bases, the J end lost 5 bases, and 16 bases lay between the germline ends. CDR3: CASSLERVIRETQYF. The CDR3 nucleotides are TGTGCCAGCAGCTTGGAAAGGGTGATTCGGGAGACCCAGTACTTC.

This clonotype appeared many times. The gene calls are TRBV20-1 and TRBJ2-3; D call uncertain. The CDR3 has 13 amino acids. V was trimmed by 5 bases and J by 3 bases, leaving 12 bases between them. Germline V gene sequence: CDR1 DFQATT, CDR2 SNEGSKA (reference sequence). CDR3 sequence: CSAEDLVTDTQYF. DNA of the CDR3: TGCAGTGCTGAAGATCTAGTGACAGATACGCAGTATTTT.

In this sample, this clonotype turned up a few times. This chain uses TRBV13 with TRBJ2-7; 8 nucleotides line up with TRBD1. Germline V CDR1 and CDR2: PRHDT, FYEKMQ (reference sequence). The CDR3 loop spans 14 amino acids. V was clipped by 5 bases and J by 3 bases; unmatched bases: 6. CDR3 coding DNA: TGTGCCAGCAGCCAGCCGGGACAGGTCTACGAGCAGTACTTC. Translated, it gives CASSQPGQVYEQYF.

This clonotype is categorized as medium-sized. The junction departs from germline at one end; a sequencing error may be responsible. V and J are TRBV6-1 and TRBJ2-5, with D perhaps matching TRBD1 (8 bases). This CDR3 has 15 residues. Germline CDR1 MNHNS, CDR2 SASEGT. The CDR3 sequence is CASSAGDRRREAQYF. DNA for the CDR3: TGTGCCAGCAGCGCGGGGGACAGGAGAAGAGAGGCCCAGTACTTC.

This clonotype has just a few counts. V gene TRBV7-3 combines with J gene TRBJ2-1, with unresolved D. The CDR3 loop spans 13 amino acids. Per germline, CDR1 SGHTA and CDR2 FQGTGA. Trimming pared 4 bases from V and 9 bases from J, leaving 13 bases between. The CDR3 sequence: CASSSTDIGEQFF. The CDR3 DNA follows: TGTGCCAGCAGCTCGACCGACATAGGTGAGCAGTTCTTC.

A word on this clonotype: This sequence may be a read error, since a much larger clone differs from it by one base. This sequence joins TRBV20-1 and TRBJ1-1; 7 bases fit TRBD1. Germline-derived CDR1 and CDR2 are DFQATT and SNEGSKA (reference sequence). J gave up 3 bases and V 6 bases, and 7 bases lay outside the gene matches. The CDR3 is made up of 13 amino acids. This chain's CDR3 is CSAQDRTDTEAFF. CDR3 DNA: TGCAGTGCCCAGGACAGGACTGACACTGAAGCTTTCTTT.

In nucleotides, the CDR3 is TGTGCCAGCAGCTTCGGACTAGCGGGGGGGATCACAGATACGCAGTATTTT. This translates into CASSFGLAGGITDTQYF. V and J are TRBV7-9 and TRBJ2-3; TRBD2 aligns across 15 bases. Unmatched junction bases numbered 3, after V lost 3 bases and J lost 2 bases. This CDR3 comprises 17 residues. Germline-derived CDR1 and CDR2 are SEHNR and FQNEAQ (reference sequence).

In this sample, this clonotype turned up many times. V gene TRBV5-6 combines with J gene TRBJ1-5; tentatively, D is TRBD1 (5 bases). This CDR3 has 15 amino acids. Germline values: CDR1 SGHDT, CDR2 YYEEEE. Trimming took 4 bases from V and 3 from J, leaving 14 bases between them. This CDR3 is CASSRLARVNQPQHF. The DNA for the CDR3 is TGTGCCAGCAGCCGCCTCGCCAGGGTCAATCAGCCCCAGCATTTT.

This clonotype counts as medium-sized. This chain links TRBV7-6 with TRBJ2-3, with 7 bases that match TRBD2. J lost 1 base, V lost 3 bases, and 10 bases had no gene match. The CDR3 extends over 17 amino acids. The germline CDR1 and CDR2 sequences are SGHVS and FNYEAQ. CDR3 DNA: TGTGCCAGCAGCTTCGACCCTGGGGCGGGGGGCACAGATACGCAGTATTTT. This translates into CASSFDPGAGGTDTQYF.